Reported below is one TCR beta chain. What it binds is not known. The V gene lost 8 bases and the J gene lost 7 bases, with 15 bases spanning the gap. The length of the CDR3 is 12 residues. From germline, CDR1 is SQVTM and CDR2 ANQGSEA. Unique molecular identifiers were built into the TCR beta cDNA libraries. Input populations of roughly 0.95 to 10 million T cells gave rise to roughly 0.5 million cDNA molecules. TCRdb reanalysed the PCR reads using MiXCR and keeps one entry per CDR3 protein. Here the sample spans around 710,000 distinct CDR3 sequences, around 46% being singletons. This record belongs to a study of post-analysis software for immune sequencing data. The study's findings and limits: Comparison of patients with controls showed 4 to 6 TRBV segments more frequent in patients, TRBV5-6, TRBV5-1 and TRBV20-1 among them. People with multiple sclerosis had a significantly lower normalized Chao1 diversity than controls did.

The sequence derives from a girl aged 10-17 years with multiple sclerosis. The rearrangement links TRBV29-1 to TRBJ2-1; D may match TRBD1 or TRBD2 (6 bases each). Sequencing used blood. Here the CDR3 reads CSIRGGFNEQFF. Written as DNA, the CDR3 is TGCAGCATAAGAGGGGGGTTTAATGAGCAGTTCTTC.